This TCR beta chain was documented in a study of blood T cells in healthy people across ages. Study-level points and caveats: PBMCs left unsorted prevented a conclusive naive versus antigen-experienced comparison.

This clonotype was detected a few times. Its antigen is still unknown. Together with a sample-barcoded 5' primer, a J-beta primer mix was included in a second PCR lasting about 7 to 12 cycles. TCRdb called the 5' RACE reads again in MiXCR, with one record for every CDR3 protein. The sample consists of approximately 730,000 distinct CDR3 sequences, about 53% of them appearing once. V lost 2 bases to trimming and J lost 6 bases; unmatched junction nucleotides: 1. This CDR3 spans 13 amino acids. The V gene's germline CDR1 is LGHDT and CDR2 YNNKEL (reference sequence). The V and J genes are TRBV3-1 and TRBJ2-1, with 7 positions matching TRBD2. The clonotype originates from a man older than 75 in good health. Sequencing was done on a sample of blood. In DNA form, the CDR3 reads TGTGCCAGCAGCCAAAGCGGGGCCAATGAGCAGTTCTTC. It specifies CASSQSGANEQFF.